Listed below are T cell receptor beta chains from one sample, sequenced in a study of identical twins. TCRdb reprocessed the 5' RACE reads with MiXCR, giving one entry per CDR3 protein. Of around 1.7 million distinct CDR3 sequences in the sample, around a third are singletons; the top ten hold roughly 0.3%. The material sequenced was cord blood. The receptors stem from a newborn girl in good health. Both conserved end residues are part of each CDR3. A D gene is named only where the DNA matches it firmly. The listing skips clone size in some rows; elsewhere it reads once, few, many or a size class.

abundance	v_gene	d_gene	len	j_gene	CDR3nt	CDR3aa
-	TRBV25-1	TRBD1	13	TRBJ1-1	TGTGCCAGTACATCTGGACAGGGGACTGAAGCTTTCTTT	CASTSGQGTEAFF
few	TRBV28	TRBD2	17	TRBJ2-7	TGTGCCAGCAGTTTAGGAAGGAGCGGGAACCCCTCCTACGAGCAGTACTTC	CASSLGRSGNPSYEQYF
-	TRBV2	-	14	TRBJ2-2	TGTGCCAGCACCGCGCGGGCGGCAACCGGGGAGCTGTTTTTT	CASTARAATGELFF
-	TRBV4-1	TRBD2	16	TRBJ2-1	TGCGCCAGCAGCCCATTTAGCGGGAGGTCCTACAATGAGCAGTTCTTC	CASSPFSGRSYNEQFF
many	TRBV29-1	-	14	TRBJ2-3	TGCAGCGTTGAAGTCCTAGGGACTACAGATACGCAGTATTTT	CSVEVLGTTDTQYF
-	TRBV6-1	-	14	TRBJ2-1	TGTGCCAGCAAGGGGACCCCCTCCTACAATGAGCAGTTCTTC	CASKGTPSYNEQFF
-	TRBV10-3	-	13	TRBJ2-3	TGTGCCATCAACCAGGTTAGCACAGATACGCAGTATTTT	CAINQVSTDTQYF
few	TRBV5-1	-	15	TRBJ1-2	TGCGCCAGCAGCGTCCAGCTGGGGCGCGGCTATGGCTACACCTTC	CASSVQLGRGYGYTF
-	TRBV2	-	12	TRBJ2-7	TGTGCCAGCAGTGCACCTAGGGGCGAGCAGTACTTC	CASSAPRGEQYF
-	TRBV4-2	TRBD2	15	TRBJ2-5	TGTGCCAGCAGCCAAGTAGGGCGGGGGGCAGAGACCCAGTACTTC	CASSQVGRGAETQYF
-	TRBV7-9	TRBD2	19	TRBJ2-7	TGTGCCAGCAGCTTAGTCGGGACTAGCGGACCCTCAGCCACCTACGAGCAGTACTTC	CASSLVGTSGPSATYEQYF
-	TRBV20-1	-	15	TRBJ2-1	TGCAGTGCTAGCACCAGTACCGACGCCTACAATGAGCAGTTCTTC	CSASTSTDAYNEQFF
few	TRBV10-3	TRBD1	12	TRBJ1-1	TGTGCCACCCGGACAGGGATCACTGAAGCTTTCTTT	CATRTGITEAFF
-	TRBV20-1	-	14	TRBJ2-1	TGCAGTGCCCCCGGCCTCAAGGGCTACAATGAGCAGTTCTTC	CSAPGLKGYNEQFF
few	TRBV12-3/TRBV12-4	-	14	TRBJ2-3	TGTGCCACCCGGCGGGCAGGGGCTACAGATACGCAGTATTTT	CATRRAGATDTQYF
-	TRBV4-1	-	15	TRBJ2-1	TGCGCCAGCAGCCACCCAGGGGTATCCTACAATGAGCAGTTCTTC	CASSHPGVSYNEQFF
few	TRBV12-3/TRBV12-4	-	15	TRBJ2-5	TGTGCCAGCAGGTCTAGCAGGGGCCTCCCCGAGACCCAGTACTTC	CASRSSRGLPETQYF
many	TRBV6-5	-	13	TRBJ2-7	TGTGCCAGCAGTTACTCGCGCTCCTACGAGCAGTACTTC	CASSYSRSYEQYF
-	TRBV5-6	TRBD1	14	TRBJ1-4	TGTGCCAGCAGCTTACAGGGGACGAGTGAAAAACTGTTTTTT	CASSLQGTSEKLFF
few	TRBV24-1	TRBD2	18	TRBJ2-1	TGTGCCACCAGCCACATCGGAACTAGCGGGAATTCCTACAATGAGCAGTTCTTC	CATSHIGTSGNSYNEQFF
-	TRBV12-3/TRBV12-4	TRBD1	15	TRBJ1-5	TGTGCCAGCAGTTTATTGGCAGGGCCAGGGGGGCGCCAGCATTTT	CASSLLAGPGGRQHF
-	TRBV20-1	-	15	TRBJ2-3	TGCAGTGCTAGAGACAGGGCGGGCGTCACAGATACGCAGTATTTT	CSARDRAGVTDTQYF
-	TRBV19	-	13	TRBJ2-3	TGTGCCAGTAATGGGGGAGTAAAAGATACGCACTATTTT	CASNGGVKDTHYF
once	TRBV10-3	-	14	TRBJ1-1	TGTGCCATCAGTGGGGCGGGTATGAACACTGAAGCTTTCTTT	CAISGAGMNTEAFF
-	TRBV20-1	TRBD1	12	TRBJ1-2	TGCAGTGCTAGTGGGCAGGGGGGTGGCTACACCTTC	CSASGQGGGYTF
-	TRBV4-2	TRBD2	19	TRBJ2-3	TGTGCCAGCAGCCAAGATTGGCCTAGCGGGGCGAAACGCACAGATATGCAGTATTTT	CASSQDWPSGAKRTDMQYF
-	TRBV21-1	-	15	TRBJ1-1	TGTGCCAGCAGCAAAGAGGGCAGTTTGAACACTGAAGCTTTCTTT	CASSKEGSLNTEAFF